This record looks at one T cell receptor beta chain sequence and its context. The data belong to a study of T cell changes during pregnancy in multiple sclerosis. The CDR3 loop spans 14 amino acids. Germline V CDR1 and CDR2: SNHLY, FYNNEI. The V end lost 6 bases, the J end lost 1 base, and 12 bases lay between the germline ends. Data came from immunoSEQ multiplex PCR; TCRdb stores just in-frame clones and leaves some out. The repertoire holds 90,000 to 130,000 clones, about 93% seen once, with about 1.6% in the top ten. Sample: peripheral blood, taken in the third trimester of pregnancy. The chain links TRBV2 to TRBJ1-2; D possibly corresponds to TRBD1 (6 bases). This TCR was recovered from a female donor with multiple sclerosis, enrolled in a pregnancy study. The chain's CDR3 is CASSGQTNNYGYTF. In DNA form, the CDR3 reads TGTGCCAGCAGCGGACAGACGAATAACTATGGCTACACCTTC.